This is a list of T cell receptor beta chains from one sample in a study of blood T cell repertoires in COVID-19. Clones were sequenced by immunoSEQ multiplex PCR, and TCRdb holds only the in-frame ones, with some missing. The data show a few hundred thousand clones, around 85% seen once. Sequencing input: PBMCs or T cells enriched from blood (not recorded which). The receptors here all came from a woman in her 30s who had recovered from COVID-19. Both conserved end residues are part of each CDR3. A D gene is named only where the DNA matches it firmly. Part of the rows lack a size; the others show once, few, many or a class for expanded clones.

>-|TRBJ1-3|13|-|TRBV19
CASSIGRENTIYF
TGTGCCAGTAGTATTGGTCGGGAAAACACCATATATTTT
>TRBD2|TRBJ2-1|14|-|TRBV2
CASRTGTSQNEQFF
TGTGCCAGCAGGACCGGGACTAGCCAAAATGAGCAGTTCTTC
>TRBD1|TRBJ2-4|17|-|TRBV28
CASSFPFAGGARDIQYF
TGTGCCAGCAGTTTTCCATTCGCAGGGGGCGCGAGGGACATTCAGTACTTC
>-|TRBJ2-6|16|-|TRBV18
CASSRARDSGANVLTF
TGTGCCAGCTCACGTGCCAGGGACTCTGGGGCCAACGTCCTGACTTTC
>TRBD2|TRBJ2-3|14|-|TRBV6-4
CASSEAGGTDTQYF
TGTGCCAGCAGTGAAGCGGGGGGCACAGATACGCAGTATTTT
>-|TRBJ1-2|14|-|TRBV14
CASRSTGKEVGYTF
TGTGCCAGCAGATCAACAGGGAAGGAAGTCGGCTACACCTTC
>TRBD1|TRBJ1-1|14|-|TRBV5-1
CASSPWDSNTEAFF
TGCGCCAGCAGCCCCTGGGACAGCAACACTGAAGCTTTCTTT
>TRBD2|TRBJ2-3|17|-|TRBV7-9
CASSLGLAGARSDTQYF
TGTGCCAGCAGCTTAGGTCTAGCGGGGGCCCGATCAGATACGCAGTATTTT
>-|TRBJ1-2|9|once|TRBV20-1
CSAQGGYTF
TGCAGTGCTCAGGGCGGCTACACCTTC
>TRBD1|TRBJ2-2|15|-|TRBV28
CASSPTGGFTGELFF
TGTGCCAGCAGTCCGACAGGGGGCTTCACCGGGGAGCTGTTTTTT
>-|TRBJ2-1|13|-|TRBV7-9
CASTFPGVVEQFF
TGTGCCAGCACCTTCCCTGGAGTCGTTGAGCAGTTCTTC
>-|TRBJ1-1|14|-|TRBV27
CASSTLTGSTEAFF
TGTGCCAGCAGTACGTTAACAGGAAGCACTGAAGCTTTCTTT
>TRBD1|TRBJ1-4|15|-|TRBV19
CASSVSGTGNEKLFF
TGTGCCAGTAGTGTGTCCGGGACAGGGAATGAAAAACTGTTTTTT
>-|TRBJ1-1|17|-|TRBV15
CATSDWLRSQTNTEAFF
TGTGCCACCTCCGATTGGCTCCGGAGCCAAACAAACACTGAAGCTTTCTTT
>TRBD1|TRBJ1-6|16|-|TRBV27
CASSLKGQAYNSPLHF
TGTGCCAGCAGTCTCAAAGGACAGGCCTATAATTCACCCCTCCACTTT
>-|TRBJ1-2|13|-|TRBV12-3/TRBV12-4
CASSLGGTVRDTF
TGTGCCAGCAGTTTAGGAGGAACGGTACGGGACACCTTC
>-|TRBJ1-5|14|-|TRBV20-1
CSASAGTSVQPQHF
TGCAGTGCTAGTGCCGGGACTTCAGTTCAGCCCCAGCATTTT
>-|TRBJ1-2|12|-|TRBV19
CASKEGHYGYTF
TGTGCCAGTAAGGAGGGGCACTATGGCTACACCTTC
>TRBD1|TRBJ1-1|13|-|TRBV19
CASSIGRQGTSFF
TGTGCCAGTAGTATAGGTCGACAGGGAACCTCTTTCTTT
>-|TRBJ1-2|16|-|TRBV6-5
CASSYSPGVSNYGYTF
TGTGCCAGCAGTTACTCACCCGGAGTCTCTAACTATGGCTACACCTTC
>-|TRBJ1-2|14|-|TRBV14
CASSPGLYDYGYTF
TGTGCCAGCAGTCCCGGTCTGTACGACTATGGCTACACCTTC
>-|TRBJ2-7|13|-|TRBV7-2
CASSLTHGYEQYF
TGTGCCAGCAGCTTAACCCACGGTTACGAGCAGTACTTC
>TRBD1|TRBJ1-1|12|-|TRBV7-9
CASSSGGTEAFF
TGTGCCAGCAGCTCAGGGGGAACTGAAGCTTTCTTT
>-|TRBJ2-7|13|medium-sized|TRBV12-3/TRBV12-4
CASSFAGTYEQYF
TGTGCCAGCAGTTTCGCGGGAACCTACGAGCAGTACTTC
>-|TRBJ1-3|12|-|TRBV30
CAWARSGNTIYF
TGTGCCTGGGCCCGCTCTGGAAACACCATATATTTT
>-|TRBJ1-2|12|-|TRBV19
CASSKGYYGYTF
TGTGCCAGTAGTAAGGGGTACTATGGCTACACCTTC
>-|TRBJ1-2|13|-|TRBV10-1
CASSPEENYGYTF
TGCGCCAGCAGTCCCGAGGAGAACTATGGCTACACCTTC
>-|TRBJ2-1|14|-|TRBV7-9
CASSFPTGFHEQFF
TGTGCCAGCAGTTTCCCGACGGGATTCCATGAGCAGTTCTTC
>TRBD2|TRBJ2-1|15|-|TRBV6-5
CASRPSGGAYNEQFF
TGTGCCAGCAGACCTAGCGGGGGGGCCTACAATGAGCAGTTCTTC
>-|TRBJ2-2|16|-|TRBV5-1
CASSLITGVNTGELFF
TGCGCCAGCAGTTTGATTACGGGAGTTAACACCGGGGAGCTGTTTTTT
>-|TRBJ2-1|11|-|TRBV7-2
CASSPDKLAFF
TGTGCCAGCAGTCCGGACAAACTCGCGTTCTTC
>TRBD1|TRBJ1-1|15|-|TRBV28
CASSGDRPMNTEAFF
TGTGCCAGCAGCGGGGACAGACCAATGAACACTGAAGCTTTCTTT
>TRBD2|TRBJ2-3|15|-|TRBV9
CASSMRLASTDTQYF
TGTGCCAGCAGCATGCGACTAGCTAGCACAGATACGCAGTATTTT
>TRBD1|TRBJ1-2|13|-|TRBV5-1
CASSPDRVGGYTF
TGCGCCAGCAGCCCGGACAGGGTCGGGGGCTACACCTTC
>-|TRBJ1-4|17|once|TRBV4-1
CASSQNTKPGDNEKLFF
TGCGCCAGCAGCCAAAACACCAAACCCGGAGATAATGAAAAACTGTTTTTT
>-|TRBJ2-3|16|-|TRBV28
CASSTAQGVITDTQYF
TGTGCCAGCAGCACAGCCCAAGGGGTCATCACAGATACGCAGTATTTT
>-|TRBJ2-7|13|-|TRBV28
CASSARRLNEQYF
TGTGCCAGCAGCGCTCGACGACTGAACGAGCAGTACTTC
>-|TRBJ2-2|11|-|TRBV12-3/TRBV12-4
CASTSTGELFF
TGTGCCAGCACCTCGACCGGGGAGCTGTTTTTT